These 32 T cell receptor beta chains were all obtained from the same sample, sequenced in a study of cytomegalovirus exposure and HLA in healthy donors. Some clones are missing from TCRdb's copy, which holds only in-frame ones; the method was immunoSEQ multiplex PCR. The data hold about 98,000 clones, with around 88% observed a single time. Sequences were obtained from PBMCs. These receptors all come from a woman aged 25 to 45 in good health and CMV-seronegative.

The CDR3 nucleotides read TGCAGCGTTAAGGAGGGAACCGGACCTAACACTGAAGCTTTCTTT. Its translation: CSVKEGTGPNTEAFF. This chain joins TRBV29-1 and TRBJ1-1, with no clear D. The CDR3 consists of 15 residues. The V end was cut by 5 bases, the J end by 2 bases, with 18 bases between. The germline V gene has CDR1 SQVTM and CDR2 ANQGSEA. Complete variable domain (other parts from reference TRBV29-1 and TRBJ1-1): SAVISQKPSRDICQRGTSLTIQCQVDSQVTMMFWYRQQPGQSLTLIATANQGSEATYESGFVIDKFPISRPNLTFSTLTVSNMSPEDSSIYLCSVKEGTGPNTEAFFGQGTRLTVV.

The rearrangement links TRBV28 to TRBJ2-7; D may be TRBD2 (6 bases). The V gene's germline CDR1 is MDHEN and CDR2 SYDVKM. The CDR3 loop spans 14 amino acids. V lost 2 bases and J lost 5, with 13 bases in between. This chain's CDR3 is CASSLAGPIHEQYF. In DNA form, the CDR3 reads TGTGCCAGCAGTTTAGCGGGACCAATCCACGAGCAGTACTTC. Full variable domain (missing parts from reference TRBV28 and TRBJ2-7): DVKVTQSSRYLVKRTGEKVFLECVQDMDHENMFWYRQDPGLGLRLIYFSYDVKMKEKGDIPEGYSVSREKKERFSLILESASTNQTSMYLCASSLAGPIHEQYFGPGTRLTVT.

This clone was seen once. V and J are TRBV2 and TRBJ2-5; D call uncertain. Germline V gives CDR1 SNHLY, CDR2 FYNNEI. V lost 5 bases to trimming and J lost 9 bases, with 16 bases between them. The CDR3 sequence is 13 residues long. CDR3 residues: CASSPPRQLAQYF. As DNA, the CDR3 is TGTGCCAGCAGTCCTCCCCGCCAGTTGGCCCAGTACTTC.

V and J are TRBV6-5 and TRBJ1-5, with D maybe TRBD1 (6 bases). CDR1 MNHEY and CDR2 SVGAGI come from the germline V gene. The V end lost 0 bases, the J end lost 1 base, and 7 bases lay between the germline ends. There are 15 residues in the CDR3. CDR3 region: CASSYSGGSNQPQHF. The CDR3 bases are TGTGCCAGCAGTTACTCTGGGGGCAGCAATCAGCCCCAGCATTTT.

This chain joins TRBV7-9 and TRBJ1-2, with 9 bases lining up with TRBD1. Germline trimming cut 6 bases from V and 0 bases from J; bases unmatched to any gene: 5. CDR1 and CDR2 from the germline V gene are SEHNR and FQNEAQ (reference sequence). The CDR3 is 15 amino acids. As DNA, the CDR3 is TGTGCCAGCAGATTACAGGGGGCCACTAACTATGGCTACACCTTC. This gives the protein CASRLQGATNYGYTF.

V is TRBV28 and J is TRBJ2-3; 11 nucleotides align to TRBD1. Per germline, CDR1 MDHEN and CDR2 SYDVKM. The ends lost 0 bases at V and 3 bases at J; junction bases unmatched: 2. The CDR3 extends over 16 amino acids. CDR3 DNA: TGTGCCAGCAGTTTATGGGGGACAGGGGGGACAGATACGCAGTATTTT. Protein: CASSLWGTGGTDTQYF. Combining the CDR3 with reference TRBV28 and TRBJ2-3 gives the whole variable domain DVKVTQSSRYLVKRTGEKVFLECVQDMDHENMFWYRQDPGLGLRLIYFSYDVKMKEKGDIPEGYSVSREKKERFSLILESASTNQTSMYLCASSLWGTGGTDTQYFGPGTRLTVL.

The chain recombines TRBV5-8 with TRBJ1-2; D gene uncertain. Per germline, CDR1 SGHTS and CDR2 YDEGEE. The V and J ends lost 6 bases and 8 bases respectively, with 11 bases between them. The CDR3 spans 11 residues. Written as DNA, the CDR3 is TGTGCCAGCACTCGGGTCTACGGCTACACCTTC. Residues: CASTRVYGYTF.

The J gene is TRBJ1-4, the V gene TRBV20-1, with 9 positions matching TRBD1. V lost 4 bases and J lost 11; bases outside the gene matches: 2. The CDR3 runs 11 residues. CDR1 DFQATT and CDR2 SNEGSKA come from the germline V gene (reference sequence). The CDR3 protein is CSAKDRGKLFF. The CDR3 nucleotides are TGCAGTGCTAAGGACAGGGGTAAACTGTTTTTT.

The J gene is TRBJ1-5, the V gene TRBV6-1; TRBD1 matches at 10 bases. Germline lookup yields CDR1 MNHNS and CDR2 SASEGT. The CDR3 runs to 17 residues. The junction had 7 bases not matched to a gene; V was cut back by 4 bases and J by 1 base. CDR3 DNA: TGTGCCAGCAGTGGGACAGGGGGATTGGGAAGCAATCAGCCCCAGCATTTT. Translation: CASSGTGGLGSNQPQHF.

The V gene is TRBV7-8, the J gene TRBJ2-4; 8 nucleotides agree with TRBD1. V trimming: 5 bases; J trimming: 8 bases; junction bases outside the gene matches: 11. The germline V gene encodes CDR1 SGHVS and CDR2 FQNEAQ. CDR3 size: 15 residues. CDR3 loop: CASSAQGVGADIQYF. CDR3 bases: TGTGCCAGCAGCGCACAGGGGGTGGGGGCGGACATTCAGTACTTC.

The CDR3 DNA reads TGTGCCAGCTCATTCGGGGACAGCCCGGGAAGGGAGCAGTACTTC. Translating it yields CASSFGDSPGREQYF. The V and J genes are TRBV18 and TRBJ2-7; 7 nucleotides line up with TRBD1. The CDR3 runs 15 residues. CDR1 and CDR2 (germline): KGHSH, LQKENI. Trimming removed 5 bases from V and 7 bases from J; junction bases left unmatched: 14.

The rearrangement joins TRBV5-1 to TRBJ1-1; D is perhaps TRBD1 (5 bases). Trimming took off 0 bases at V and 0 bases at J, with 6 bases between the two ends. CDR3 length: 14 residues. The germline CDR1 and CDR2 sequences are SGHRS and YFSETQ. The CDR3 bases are TGCGCCAGCAGCTTGGACAGGCTGAACACTGAAGCTTTCTTT. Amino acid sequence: CASSLDRLNTEAFF. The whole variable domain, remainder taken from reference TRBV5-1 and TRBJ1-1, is KAGVTQTPRYLIKTRGQQVTLSCSPISGHRSVSWYQQTPGQGLQFLFEYFSETQRNKGNFPGRFSGRQFSNSRSEMNVSTLELGDSALYLCASSLDRLNTEAFFGQGTRLTVV.

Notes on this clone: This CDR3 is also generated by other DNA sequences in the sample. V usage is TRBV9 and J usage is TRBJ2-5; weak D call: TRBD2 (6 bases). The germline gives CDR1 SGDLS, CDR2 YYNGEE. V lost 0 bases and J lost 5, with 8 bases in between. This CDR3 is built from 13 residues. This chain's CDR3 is CASSVGGTETQYF. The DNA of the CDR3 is TGTGCCAGCAGCGTAGGCGGGACCGAGACCCAGTACTTC.

The CDR3 protein is CASSYSEGSNIQYF. The CDR3 DNA reads as TGTGCCAGCAGTTACTCGGAGGGTTCAAACATTCAGTACTTC. The chain employs TRBV6-5 and TRBJ2-4; D is possibly TRBD2 (6 bases). Germline CDR1 MNHEY, CDR2 SVGAGI. Trimming removed 0 bases at V and 6 bases at J, with 9 bases between. This CDR3 is 14 amino acids long.

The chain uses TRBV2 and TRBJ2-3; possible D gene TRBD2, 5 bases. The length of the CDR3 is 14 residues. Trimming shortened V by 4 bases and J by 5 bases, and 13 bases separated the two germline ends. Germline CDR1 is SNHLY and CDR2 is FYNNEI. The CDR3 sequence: CASSGPPEGDTQYF. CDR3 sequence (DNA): TGTGCCAGCAGTGGGCCTCCCGAGGGAGATACGCAGTATTTT.

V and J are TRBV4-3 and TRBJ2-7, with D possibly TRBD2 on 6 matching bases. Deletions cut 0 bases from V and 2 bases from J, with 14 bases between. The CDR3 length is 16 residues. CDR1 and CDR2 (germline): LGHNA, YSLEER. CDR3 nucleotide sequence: TGCGCCAGCAGCCAAGATTTTGGGGGAGGCGCCTACGAGCAGTACTTC. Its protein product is CASSQDFGGGAYEQYF.

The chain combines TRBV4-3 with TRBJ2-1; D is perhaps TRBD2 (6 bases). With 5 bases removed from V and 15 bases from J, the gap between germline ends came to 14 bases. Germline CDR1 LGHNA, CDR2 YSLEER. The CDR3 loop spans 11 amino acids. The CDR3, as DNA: TGCGCCAGCAGCGGGGGGTCACAGCGGTTCTTC. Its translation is CASSGGSQRFF.

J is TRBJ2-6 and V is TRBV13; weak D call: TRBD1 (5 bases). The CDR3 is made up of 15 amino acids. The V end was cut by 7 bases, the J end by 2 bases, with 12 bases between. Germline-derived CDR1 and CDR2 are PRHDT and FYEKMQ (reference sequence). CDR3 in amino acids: CASNYRTPGANVLTF. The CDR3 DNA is TGTGCCAGCAACTACAGGACCCCTGGGGCCAACGTCCTGACTTTC.

The CDR3 coding sequence is TGTGCCAGCGGAGGACTAGCGGGAGACACCGGGGAGCTGTTTTTT. As protein: CASGGLAGDTGELFF. This sequence joins TRBV2 and TRBJ2-2; 13 bases fit TRBD2. Losses at the gene ends were 8 bases for V and 3 bases for J; bases not matched to a gene: 3. Germline CDR1 is SNHLY and CDR2 is FYNNEI. CDR3 length equals 15 residues. Variable domain in full (rest from reference TRBV2 and TRBJ2-2): EPEVTQTPSHQVTQMGQEVILRCVPISNHLYFYWYRQILGQKVEFLVSFYNNEISEKSEIFDDQFSVERPDGSNFTLKIRSTKLEDSAMYFCASGGLAGDTGELFFGEGSRLTVL.

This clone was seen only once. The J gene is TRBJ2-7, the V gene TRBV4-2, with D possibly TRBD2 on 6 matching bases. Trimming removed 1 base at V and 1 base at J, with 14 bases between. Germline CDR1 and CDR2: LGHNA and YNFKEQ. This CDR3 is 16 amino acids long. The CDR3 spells CASSQVRAGRSYEQYF. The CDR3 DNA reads TGTGCCAGCAGCCAAGTTCGAGCGGGCCGTTCCTACGAGCAGTACTTC.

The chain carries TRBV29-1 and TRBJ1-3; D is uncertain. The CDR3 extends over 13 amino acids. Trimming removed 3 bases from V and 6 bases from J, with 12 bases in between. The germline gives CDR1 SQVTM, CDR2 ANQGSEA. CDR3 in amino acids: CSVDESGANTIYF. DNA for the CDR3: TGCAGCGTTGACGAATCTGGAGCAAACACCATATATTTT.

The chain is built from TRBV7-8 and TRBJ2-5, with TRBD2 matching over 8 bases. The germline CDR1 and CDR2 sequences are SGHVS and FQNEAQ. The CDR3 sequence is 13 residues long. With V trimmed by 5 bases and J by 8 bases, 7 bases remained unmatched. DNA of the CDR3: TGTGCCAGCAGCCAGGGACTAGAGCAAACCCAGTACTTC. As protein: CASSQGLEQTQYF.

CDR3 in amino acids: CASTRIGAPNTEAFF. Written as DNA, the CDR3 is TGTGCCAGCACCCGGATAGGGGCGCCGAACACTGAAGCTTTCTTT. The chain employs TRBV9 and TRBJ1-1; D possibly corresponds to TRBD1 (5 bases). The V gene lost 6 bases and the J gene lost 1 base, with 16 bases spanning the gap. This CDR3 is built from 15 residues. Germline lookup yields CDR1 SGDLS and CDR2 YYNGEE.

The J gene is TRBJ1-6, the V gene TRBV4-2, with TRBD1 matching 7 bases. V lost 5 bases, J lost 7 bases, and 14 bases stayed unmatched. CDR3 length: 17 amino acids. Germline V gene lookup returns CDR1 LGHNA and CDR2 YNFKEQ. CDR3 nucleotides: TGTGCCAGCAGCAGGGCGGGACAGACAGTTAAGAATTCACCCCTCCACTTT. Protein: CASSRAGQTVKNSPLHF.

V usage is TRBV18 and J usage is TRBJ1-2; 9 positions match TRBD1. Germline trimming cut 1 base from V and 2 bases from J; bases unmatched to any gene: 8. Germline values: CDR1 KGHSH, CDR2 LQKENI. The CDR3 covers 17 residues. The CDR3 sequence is CASSPLPGTGSNYGYTF. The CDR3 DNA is TGTGCCAGCTCACCACTCCCGGGGACAGGGTCCAACTATGGCTACACCTTC.

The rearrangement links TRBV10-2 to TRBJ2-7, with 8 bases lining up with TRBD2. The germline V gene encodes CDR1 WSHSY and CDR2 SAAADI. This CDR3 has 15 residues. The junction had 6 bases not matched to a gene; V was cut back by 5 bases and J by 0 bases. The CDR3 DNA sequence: TGCGCCAGCAGTCTAGCGGGCCCAACCTCCTACGAGCAGTACTTC. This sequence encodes CASSLAGPTSYEQYF.

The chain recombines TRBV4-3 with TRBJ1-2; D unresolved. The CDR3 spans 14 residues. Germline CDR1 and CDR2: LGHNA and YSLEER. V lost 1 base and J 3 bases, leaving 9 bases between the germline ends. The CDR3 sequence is CASSQGGSYYGYTF. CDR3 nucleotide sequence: TGCGCCAGCAGCCAAGGAGGTTCTTACTATGGCTACACCTTC.

DNA of the CDR3: TGTGCCAGCAGCTTAACCCGGACAGCAACTAATGAAAAACTGTTTTTT. It specifies CASSLTRTATNEKLFF. The genes are TRBV7-6 and TRBJ1-4; perhaps TRBD1 as D (6 bases). Germline assignment: CDR1 SGHVS and CDR2 FNYEAQ. The length of the CDR3 is 16 residues. V lost 2 bases, J lost 0 bases, and 10 bases lay in between.

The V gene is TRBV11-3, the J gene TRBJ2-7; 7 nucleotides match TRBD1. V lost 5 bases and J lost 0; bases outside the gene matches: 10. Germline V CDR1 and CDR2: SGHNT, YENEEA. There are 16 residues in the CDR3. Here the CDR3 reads CASSPSGNRGSYEQYF. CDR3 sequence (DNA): TGTGCCAGCAGCCCCTCTGGTAACAGGGGCTCCTACGAGCAGTACTTC.

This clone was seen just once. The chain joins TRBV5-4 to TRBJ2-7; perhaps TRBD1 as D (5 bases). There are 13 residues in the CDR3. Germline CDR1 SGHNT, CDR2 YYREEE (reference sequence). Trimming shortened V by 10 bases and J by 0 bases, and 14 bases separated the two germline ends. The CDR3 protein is CAVQRGNSYEQYF. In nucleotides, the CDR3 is TGTGCCGTTCAAAGGGGCAACTCCTACGAGCAGTACTTC.

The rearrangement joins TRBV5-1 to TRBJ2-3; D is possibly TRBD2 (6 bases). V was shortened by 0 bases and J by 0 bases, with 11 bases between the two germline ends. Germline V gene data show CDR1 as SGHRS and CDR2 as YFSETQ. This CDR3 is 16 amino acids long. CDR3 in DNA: TGCGCCAGCAGCTTGGCCGTGGCGGGGAGCACAGATACGCAGTATTTT. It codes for CASSLAVAGSTDTQYF.

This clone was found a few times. The DNA of the CDR3 is TGCGCCAGCAGCCAACTGGGACAGGGAAATGAAAAACTGTTTTTT. Protein product: CASSQLGQGNEKLFF. The genes are TRBV4-3 and TRBJ1-4; 9 bases fit TRBD1. Germline values: CDR1 LGHNA, CDR2 YSLEER. Losses at the gene ends were 2 bases for V and 5 bases for J; bases not matched to a gene: 3. CDR3 length: 15 residues.